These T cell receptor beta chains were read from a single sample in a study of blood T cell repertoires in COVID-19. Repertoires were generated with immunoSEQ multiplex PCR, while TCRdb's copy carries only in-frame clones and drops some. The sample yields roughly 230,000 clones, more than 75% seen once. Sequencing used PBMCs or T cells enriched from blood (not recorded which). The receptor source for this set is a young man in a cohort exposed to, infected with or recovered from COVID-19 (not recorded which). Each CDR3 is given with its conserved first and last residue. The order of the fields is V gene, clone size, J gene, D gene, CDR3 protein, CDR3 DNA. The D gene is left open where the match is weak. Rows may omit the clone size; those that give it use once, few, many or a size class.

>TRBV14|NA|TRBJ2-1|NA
CASSQEVSYYNEQFF
TGTGCCAGCAGCCAAGAGGTGTCCTATTACAATGAGCAGTTCTTC
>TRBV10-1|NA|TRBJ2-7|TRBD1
CATPKGTGSYEQYF
TGCGCCACCCCCAAAGGGACAGGGAGCTACGAGCAGTACTTC
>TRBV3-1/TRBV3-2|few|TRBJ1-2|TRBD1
CASSQDRTGMAYGYTF
TGTGCCAGCAGCCAAGATCGGACAGGGATGGCGTATGGCTACACCTTC
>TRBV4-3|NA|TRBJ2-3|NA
CASSQDLAGAAADTQYF
TGCGCCAGCAGCCAAGATCTGGCGGGGGCGGCGGCAGATACGCAGTATTTT
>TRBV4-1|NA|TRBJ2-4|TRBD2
CASSQGGASGQTKNIQYF
TGCGCCAGCAGCCAGGGGGGGGCTAGCGGGCAAACAAAAAACATTCAGTACTTC
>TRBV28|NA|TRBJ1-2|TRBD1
CASSFGQGAKGYTF
TGTGCCAGCAGTTTCGGGCAGGGGGCCAAGGGCTACACCTTC
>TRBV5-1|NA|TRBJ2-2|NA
CASSSAGLDTGELFF
TGCGCCAGCAGCTCGGCGGGCCTGGACACCGGGGAGCTGTTTTTT
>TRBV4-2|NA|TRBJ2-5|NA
CASSQGDSRKAQETQYF
TGTGCCAGCAGCCAAGGGGACTCCCGAAAGGCCCAAGAGACCCAGTACTTC
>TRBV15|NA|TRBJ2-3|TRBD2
CATSTWTSGNTDTQYF
TGTGCCACCAGCACCTGGACTAGCGGGAACACAGATACGCAGTATTTT
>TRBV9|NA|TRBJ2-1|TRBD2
CASSVAPSGGRGWNEQFF
TGTGCCAGCAGCGTAGCCCCTTCGGGCGGGAGGGGCTGGAATGAGCAGTTCTTC
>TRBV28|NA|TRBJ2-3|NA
CASSLAGLSTDTQYF
TGTGCCAGCAGTTTAGCAGGTCTTAGCACAGATACGCAGTATTTT
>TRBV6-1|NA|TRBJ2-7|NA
CASSELGFGVYEQYF
TGTGCCAGCAGTGAGCTCGGGTTCGGAGTTTACGAGCAGTACTTC
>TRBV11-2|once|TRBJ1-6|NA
CASSLVPVINSPLHF
TGTGCCAGCAGCTTAGTTCCCGTAATCAATTCACCCCTCCACTTT
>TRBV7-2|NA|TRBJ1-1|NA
CASSVTGNTEAFF
TGTGCCAGCAGCGTCACAGGGAACACTGAAGCTTTCTTT
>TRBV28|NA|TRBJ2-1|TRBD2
CASSLPSGSSYNEQFF
TGTGCCAGCAGTTTGCCTAGCGGGAGCTCCTACAATGAGCAGTTCTTC
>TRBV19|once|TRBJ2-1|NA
CASSGAGLYEQFF
TGTGCCAGTAGTGGGGCAGGGCTTTATGAGCAGTTCTTC
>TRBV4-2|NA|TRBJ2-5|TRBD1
CASSQDGEGGVETQYF
TGTGCCAGCAGCCAAGATGGGGAAGGGGGCGTCGAGACCCAGTACTTC
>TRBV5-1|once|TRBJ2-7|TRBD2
CASSSGQVYEQYF
TGCGCCAGTTCTAGCGGCCAGGTCTACGAGCAGTACTTC
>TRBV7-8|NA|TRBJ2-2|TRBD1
CASSPRRTGVPGELFF
TGTGCCAGCAGCCCAAGACGGACAGGGGTACCCGGGGAGCTGTTTTTT
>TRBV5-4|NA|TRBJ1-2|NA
CASSFWGDNYGYTF
TGTGCCAGCAGCTTTTGGGGGGATAACTATGGCTACACCTTC
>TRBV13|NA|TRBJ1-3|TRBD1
CASSKRQGRSGNTIYF
TGTGCCAGCAGCAAACGACAGGGTCGCTCTGGAAACACCATATATTTT
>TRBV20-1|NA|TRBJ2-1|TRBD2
CSASNPSSGANEQFF
TGCAGTGCTAGTAACCCTTCTAGCGGGGCGAATGAGCAGTTCTTC
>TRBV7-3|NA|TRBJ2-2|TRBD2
CASSLTSSGSRNGELFF
TGTGCCAGCAGCTTAACGTCTAGCGGGAGCCGTAACGGGGAGCTGTTTTTT
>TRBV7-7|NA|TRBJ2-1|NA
CASSPYGAGPYNEQFF
TGTGCTAGCAGCCCCTACGGGGCGGGACCCTACAATGAGCAGTTCTTC
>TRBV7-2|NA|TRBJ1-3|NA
CASSLSGSSGNTVYF
TGTGCCAGCAGCTTATCAGGGTCTAGTGGAAACACCGTATATTTT
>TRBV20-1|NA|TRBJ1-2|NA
CSASRDYGYTF
TGCAGTGCTAGCCGGGACTATGGCTACACCTTC
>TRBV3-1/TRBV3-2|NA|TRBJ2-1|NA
CASSRHRAGNTYNEQFF
TGTGCCAGCAGCCGTCACCGGGCGGGGAATACCTACAATGAGCAGTTCTTC
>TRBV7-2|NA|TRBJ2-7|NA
CASSFTPSSSYEQYF
TGTGCCAGCAGCTTTACCCCTAGTAGTTCCTACGAGCAGTACTTC
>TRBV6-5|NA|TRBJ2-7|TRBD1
CASSYDRGYEQYF
TGTGCCAGCAGTTATGACAGGGGCTACGAGCAGTACTTC
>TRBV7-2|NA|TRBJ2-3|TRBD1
CASSRRRQGLNTQYF
TGTGCCAGCAGCCGCCGACGACAGGGATTAAATACGCAGTATTTT
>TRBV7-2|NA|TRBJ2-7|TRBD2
CASSRLAGRSYEQYF
TGTGCCAGCAGTCGACTAGCAGGGAGATCCTACGAGCAGTACTTC
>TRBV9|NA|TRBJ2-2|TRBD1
CASNRGTGELFF
TGTGCCAGCAACAGGGGAACCGGGGAGCTGTTTTTT
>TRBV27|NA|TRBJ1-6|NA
CASSLDGQLFSPLHF
TGTGCCAGCAGTTTGGACGGACAGTTGTTTTCACCCCTCCACTTT
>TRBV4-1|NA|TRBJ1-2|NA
CASSPRTDTNYGYTF
TGCGCCAGCAGCCCCCGGACAGACACTAACTATGGCTACACCTTC
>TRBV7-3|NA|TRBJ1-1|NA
CASSLYGGGTEAFF
TGTGCCAGCAGCTTATACGGGGGAGGTACTGAAGCTTTCTTT
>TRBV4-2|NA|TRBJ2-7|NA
CASSQDWGVGGLLNRQYF
TGTGCCAGCAGCCAAGATTGGGGGGTGGGAGGCCTCCTTAATCGACAGTACTTC
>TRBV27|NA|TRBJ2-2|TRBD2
CASRGLANTGELFF
TGTGCCAGCAGGGGACTAGCGAACACCGGGGAGCTGTTTTTT
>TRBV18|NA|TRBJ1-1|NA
CASSPKGGNTEAFF
TGTGCCAGCTCACCCAAAGGGGGGAACACTGAAGCTTTCTTT
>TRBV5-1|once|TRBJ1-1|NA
CASSLVVPENTEAFF
TGCGCCAGCAGCTTGGTAGTCCCCGAGAACACTGAAGCTTTCTTT
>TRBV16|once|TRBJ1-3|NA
CASRPGTGNTIYF
TGTGCCAGCAGACCTGGGACAGGAAACACCATATATTTT
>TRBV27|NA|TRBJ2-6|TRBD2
CASSTLGLAGAPKRANVLTF
TGTGCCAGCAGTACCCTCGGACTAGCGGGAGCCCCGAAGCGGGCCAACGTCCTGACTTTC
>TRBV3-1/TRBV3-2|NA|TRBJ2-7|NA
CASSLSPGVYEQYF
TGTGCCAGCAGCCTGAGTCCAGGGGTTTACGAGCAGTACTTC
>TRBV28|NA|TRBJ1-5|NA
CASVLVRYSNQPQHF
TGTGCCAGCGTTCTAGTGAGGTATAGCAATCAGCCCCAGCATTTT
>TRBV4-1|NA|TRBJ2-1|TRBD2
CASSQGTSGPLSSYNEQFF
TGCGCCAGCAGCCAGGGGACTAGCGGGCCCCTTAGCTCCTACAATGAGCAGTTCTTC
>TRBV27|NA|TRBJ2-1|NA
CASSLSPGAPGEQFF
TGTGCCAGCAGTTTATCACCGGGAGCCCCTGGTGAGCAGTTCTTC
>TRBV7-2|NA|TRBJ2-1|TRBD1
CASTRTGIYNEQFF
TGTGCCAGCACTAGGACAGGTATCTACAATGAGCAGTTCTTC
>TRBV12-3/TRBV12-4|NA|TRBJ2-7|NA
CATTKQGTYEQYF
TGTGCCACTACAAAACAGGGAACCTACGAGCAGTACTTC
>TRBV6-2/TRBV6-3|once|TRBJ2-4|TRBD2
CASTPLSGRASETKNIQYF
TGTGCCAGCACCCCTCTAAGCGGGAGGGCGTCGGAAACCAAAAACATTCAGTACTTC
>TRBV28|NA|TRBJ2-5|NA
CASIPLDRQSQETQYF
TGTGCCAGCATTCCCCTCGACAGACAAAGCCAAGAGACCCAGTACTTC
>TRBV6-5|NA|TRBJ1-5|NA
CASRNGGPGQPQHF
TGTGCCAGCAGAAACGGGGGACCCGGACAGCCCCAGCATTTT
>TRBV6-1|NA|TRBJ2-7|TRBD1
CASSEPGQGSYEQYF
TGTGCCAGCAGTGAACCGGGACAGGGTTCCTACGAGCAGTACTTC